This T cell receptor (beta chain) is drawn from a study of T cells in Graves' hyperthyroidism and ophthalmopathy. TCR beta CDR3 regions were amplified from RNA transcripts. Using the HTBI primer set, a first-round RT-PCR was run on the TCR CDR3. TCRdb passed the multiplex PCR reads through MiXCR, listing each CDR3 protein once. The repertoire consists of hundreds of thousands of distinct CDR3 sequences, with around 40% occurring once and the leading ten covering 30% to 40%. The table lists this clonotype with many counts. Looked up from germline, CDR1 is WNHNN and CDR2 is SYGVQD (reference sequence). V lost 0 bases, J lost 4 bases, and 13 bases stayed unmatched. The CDR3 contains 18 residues.

The sequenced material came from blood. The chain has TRBV10-1 and TRBJ2-5; 8 bases align to TRBD2. This TCR came from a middle-aged woman with Graves' hyperthyroidism. The CDR3 DNA reads as TGCGCCAGCAGTGAGTCCCCCGAACTAGCGGCTGGGGGAGAGACCCAGTACTTC. Protein: CASSESPELAAGGETQYF.